This entry concerns a single TCR beta chain. This clonotype showed up many times. No cognate antigen has been identified for it. No base quality information exists; no much larger clone differs at one position. There are 14 amino acids in the CDR3, from cysteine to phenylalanine inclusive. The only DNA kept is the CDR3, 42 bases in frame from the first base. V is cut by 0 bases and J by 5 bases, and the space between the germline ends is 10 bases. These data belong to a study of Graves' ophthalmopathy and Graves' hyperthyroidism (dated 2018 in TCRdb). Study-level background: Peripheral blood was collected before any treatment was given, at the time of initial diagnosis. In total, 135 blood samples were TCR-sequenced: some 43 ophthalmopathy, about 75 hyperthyroidism and some 17 hyperthyroidism-to-ophthalmopathy patients. In about six hyperthyroidism patients, the T-cell repertoire of thyroid tissue was compared with the T-cell repertoire of blood. To explore V-J signatures that separate ophthalmopathy from hyperthyroidism, a discovery set of about a hundred patients was enrolled, consisting of fewer than 45 with ophthalmopathy and some 59 with stable hyperthyroidism. Following sample collection, hyperthyroidism patients were given methimazole at a starting dose of 30 mg daily, and ophthalmopathy patients were given high-dose intravenous methylprednisolone. TCR beta repertoire signatures were used to distinguish Graves' ophthalmopathy from Graves' hyperthyroidism and to predict progression to ophthalmopathy. An independent validation cohort was composed of 18 hyperthyroidism patients and 17 patients who later progressed from hyperthyroidism to ophthalmopathy.

TCR beta CDR3 regions were amplified from RNA transcripts for repertoire sequencing. A first-round RT-PCR used HTBI primers with the Qiagen OneStep RT-PCR kit, followed by a second-round multiplex PCR, size selection and purification. The libraries underwent paired-end sequencing with 100 bp reads on an Illumina HiSeq2000. In the authors' own workflow: SOAPnuke was used for read processing, and reads with adapters, uncalled bases, a mean Phred below 15, or no exact constant-primer or identifier match were discarded. High-quality paired reads were merged with COPE v1.2.5. Unique nucleotide sequences were defined as clonotypes and aligned to IMGT TRB V, D and J references using MiTCR v1.1. The analysis was limited to V-J combinations with a frequency above 0.0001, which together covered roughly 99% of the repertoires. For each V-J combination, a TCR clonal expansion and chaos score was defined as the ratio of F50 clonal expansion to chaos observed in the TCRdist matrix. Features were reduced by Welch's t-statistics and random forest to over 10 V-J combinations, which fed a naive Bayes classifier. The Morisita-Horn index was used to measure how similar the thyroid and blood repertoires were. The public reads were reprocessed in TCRdb via fastp at Q25 and MiXCR, keeping in-frame beta chains. Identical CDR3 protein sequences are pooled into one entry, listed with their most common genes and DNA. TCRdb's processing, not the authors' own work, is the source of the V and J calls. This sample is represented by tens of thousands of distinct CDR3 sequences; around 52% of them were singletons. The ten largest make up less than 20% of the sample.

Patients with ophthalmopathy had moderately to severely active disease, with a Clinical Activity Score of 3 or more, a NOSPECS grade of 4 or more, and a disease duration of less than 3 months. Patients with other autoimmune diseases, uncontrolled infections, pregnancy or lactation were excluded. Clinical symptoms, serum thyroxine, TRAb, thyroid ultrasound and orbital computed tomography formed the basis of the diagnosis. Using Ficoll-Paque density gradient centrifugation, PBMCs were isolated from roughly 9.2 ml of fresh peripheral blood. Total RNA was extracted using Trizol reagent, and RNA quality was checked on an Agilent 2100 Bioanalyzer. The paper's findings and limits, for the study overall: In validation, the model predicted ophthalmopathy progression with about 64% sensitivity and roughly 72% specificity; some 13 predicted patients were CT-confirmed with GO in a median of around 6.5 months. In cross-validation, the 13-signature model distinguished ophthalmopathy from stable hyperthyroidism with about 90% sensitivity and about 84% specificity, and in the test set the corresponding values were roughly 80% and 76%. No statistical method was used to predetermine the sample size, and group allocation was not hidden from the investigators. Most expanded thyroid clonotypes with a frequency above 0.001 also appeared in blood, which suggests that blood repertoires may reflect the immune response in the thyroid.

The TCR was taken from an adult man with Graves' ophthalmopathy. The sequenced sample consisted of peripheral blood. The V and J segments used are TRBV12-3 or TRBV12-4 and TRBJ1-1; matching of 6 bases hints at TRBD1 as the D gene. The CDR3 protein: CASSLAGAGTEAFF. In nucleotide form, the sequence is TGTGCCAGCAGTTTAGCGGGGGCAGGGACTGAAGCTTTCTTT.